A selection of T cell receptor beta chains follows, all from one sample in a study of breast tumors, draining lymph nodes, adjacent tissues. TCRdb redid the calling of the multiplex PCR reads with MiXCR, one entry per CDR3 protein. The sample contains fewer than 7,500 distinct CDR3 sequences, over 40% of which appear only once. Sequenced material: tumor-adjacent breast tissue. The receptor source for this set is a female donor with breast cancer. Some clones in this sample may be carry-over from other donors' samples. Each CDR3 is given with its conserved first and last residue. D genes are given only for firm matches. Not all rows give a size; the values are once, few, many and, for expanded clones, a class.

V gene: TRBV10-3; D gene: TRBD2; clone size: NA; J gene: TRBJ2-1; CDR3 protein: CAISEPGLAGYNEQFF; CDR3 DNA: TGTGCCATCAGTGAACCGGGACTAGCGGGCTACAATGAGCAGTTCTTC
V gene: TRBV12-3/TRBV12-4; D gene: NA; clone size: once; J gene: TRBJ2-1; CDR3 protein: CASSFRELVNNDEFF; CDR3 DNA: TGTGCCAGCAGTTTTCGGGAGTTGGTGAACAATGATGAGTTCTTC
V gene: TRBV6-5; D gene: NA; clone size: medium-sized; J gene: TRBJ2-7; CDR3 protein: CASSYSSPGPQNYYEQYF; CDR3 DNA: TGTGCCAGCAGTTACTCGTCGCCGGGACCCCAGAATTACTACGAGCAGTACTTC
V gene: TRBV29-1; D gene: TRBD1; clone size: NA; J gene: TRBJ2-7; CDR3 protein: CGVGTGGGQYF; CDR3 DNA: TGCGGCGTTGGGACAGGGGGCGGGCAGTACTTC
V gene: TRBV7-2; D gene: NA; clone size: many; J gene: TRBJ1-4; CDR3 protein: CASSPRINEKLFF; CDR3 DNA: TGTGCCAGCAGCCCCAGGATCAATGAAAAACTGTTTTTT
V gene: TRBV20-1; D gene: TRBD2; clone size: many; J gene: TRBJ2-3; CDR3 protein: CARGKGSSTDTQYF; CDR3 DNA: TGCGCGCGGGGGAAAGGGTCTAGCACAGATACGCAGTATTTT
V gene: TRBV9; D gene: NA; clone size: NA; J gene: TRBJ2-6; CDR3 protein: CASSVASGSSGANVLTF; CDR3 DNA: TGTGCCAGCAGCGTAGCTTCCGGCTCCTCTGGGGCCAACGTCCTGACTTTC
V gene: TRBV5-1; D gene: TRBD2; clone size: many; J gene: TRBJ2-3; CDR3 protein: CASCRGGSTDTQYF; CDR3 DNA: TGCGCCAGCTGTCGGGGAGGGTCCACAGATACGCAGTATTTT
V gene: TRBV24-1; D gene: NA; clone size: medium-sized; J gene: TRBJ2-1; CDR3 protein: CATSDDSYNEQFF; CDR3 DNA: TGTGCCACCAGTGATGACTCCTACAATGAGCAGTTCTTC
V gene: TRBV4-1; D gene: NA; clone size: many; J gene: TRBJ2-2; CDR3 protein: CASSREGTGELFF; CDR3 DNA: TGCGCCAGCAGCCGTGAGGGCACCGGGGAGCTGTTTTTT
V gene: TRBV5-1; D gene: TRBD2; clone size: medium-sized; J gene: TRBJ2-3; CDR3 protein: CASSSIAGEADTQYF; CDR3 DNA: TGCGCCAGCAGCTCCATAGCGGGAGAGGCAGATACGCAGTATTTT
V gene: TRBV3-1; D gene: NA; clone size: many; J gene: TRBJ2-5; CDR3 protein: CASSQDLAVPVQETQYF; CDR3 DNA: TGTGCCAGCAGCCAAGATTTGGCTGTACCAGTTCAAGAGACCCAGTACTTC
V gene: TRBV6-5; D gene: NA; clone size: NA; J gene: TRBJ1-6; CDR3 protein: CASSPYSNYNSPLHF; CDR3 DNA: TGTGCCAGCAGTCCATACTCAAACTATAATTCACCCCTCCACTTT
V gene: TRBV4-3; D gene: NA; clone size: medium-sized; J gene: TRBJ2-7; CDR3 protein: CASSQGSGRGYEQYF; CDR3 DNA: TGCGCCAGCAGCCAAGGGTCCGGCAGGGGTTACGAGCAGTACTTC
V gene: TRBV19; D gene: NA; clone size: many; J gene: TRBJ2-7; CDR3 protein: CASSISATVSYEQYF; CDR3 DNA: TGTGCCAGTAGTATCTCCGCGACAGTCTCCTACGAGCAGTACTTC
V gene: TRBV20-1; D gene: NA; clone size: medium-sized; J gene: TRBJ2-7; CDR3 protein: CSARDHETGRYEQYF; CDR3 DNA: TGCAGTGCTAGAGATCACGAGACAGGTCGCTACGAGCAGTACTTC
V gene: TRBV30; D gene: TRBD1; clone size: NA; J gene: TRBJ1-1; CDR3 protein: CAWRRPGGLDTEAFF; CDR3 DNA: TGTGCCTGGAGACGACCAGGGGGGCTGGACACTGAAGCTTTCTTT
V gene: TRBV6-6; D gene: TRBD1; clone size: medium-sized; J gene: TRBJ1-6; CDR3 protein: CASSYAFTTGANSPLHF; CDR3 DNA: TGTGCCAGCAGTTACGCATTCACGACAGGGGCCAATTCACCCCTCCACTTT
V gene: TRBV9; D gene: TRBD1; clone size: once; J gene: TRBJ2-2; CDR3 protein: CASRQGDINTGELFF; CDR3 DNA: TGTGCCAGCCGCCAGGGGGACATCAATACCGGGGAGCTGTTTTTT
V gene: TRBV2; D gene: NA; clone size: many; J gene: TRBJ1-5; CDR3 protein: CASSGGSRQPQHF; CDR3 DNA: TGTGCCAGCAGTGGGGGGTCGAGACAGCCCCAGCATTTT
V gene: TRBV3-1; D gene: NA; clone size: NA; J gene: TRBJ2-6; CDR3 protein: CASSLPGANVLTF; CDR3 DNA: TGTGCCAGCAGCCTTCCAGGGGCCAACGTCCTGACTTTC
V gene: TRBV7-9; D gene: TRBD1; clone size: medium-sized; J gene: TRBJ2-6; CDR3 protein: CASSSTDRGPSHDSGANVLTF; CDR3 DNA: TGTGCCAGCAGCTCCACCGACAGGGGACCTTCCCACGATTCTGGGGCCAACGTCCTGACTTTC
V gene: TRBV18; D gene: TRBD2; clone size: many; J gene: TRBJ2-7; CDR3 protein: CASSPGLAGGEQYF; CDR3 DNA: TGTGCCAGCTCACCAGGACTAGCGGGAGGCGAGCAGTACTTC
V gene: TRBV12-3/TRBV12-4; D gene: NA; clone size: NA; J gene: TRBJ2-2; CDR3 protein: CASRQTNTGELFF; CDR3 DNA: TGTGCCAGCAGACAAACCAACACCGGGGAGCTGTTTTTT
V gene: TRBV12-3/TRBV12-4; D gene: TRBD2; clone size: many; J gene: TRBJ2-3; CDR3 protein: CASSLHSGRGNTQYF; CDR3 DNA: TGTGCCAGCAGTCTACATAGCGGGAGGGGGAACACGCAGTATTTT
V gene: TRBV5-8; D gene: TRBD1; clone size: medium-sized; J gene: TRBJ2-7; CDR3 protein: CASSLGQGLSYEQYF; CDR3 DNA: TGTGCCAGCAGCTTGGGACAGGGGCTCTCCTACGAGCAGTACTTC
V gene: TRBV7-2; D gene: TRBD2; clone size: medium-sized; J gene: TRBJ2-7; CDR3 protein: CASSAFGTSGSYEQYF; CDR3 DNA: TGTGCCAGCAGCGCTTTCGGGACTAGCGGGTCCTACGAGCAGTACTTC
V gene: TRBV27; D gene: TRBD2; clone size: many; J gene: TRBJ2-1; CDR3 protein: CASSSPILAGYEQFF; CDR3 DNA: TGTGCCAGCAGTTCCCCAATACTAGCGGGGTATGAGCAGTTCTTC
V gene: TRBV29-1; D gene: NA; clone size: NA; J gene: TRBJ2-5; CDR3 protein: CSVEGVHLGETQYF; CDR3 DNA: TGCAGCGTTGAAGGGGTTCACCTCGGGGAGACCCAGTACTTC
V gene: TRBV4-2; D gene: NA; clone size: few; J gene: TRBJ1-3; CDR3 protein: CASSQVSTNAGNTIYF; CDR3 DNA: TGTGCCAGCAGCCAAGTATCGACGAACGCTGGAAACACCATATATTTT
V gene: TRBV30; D gene: NA; clone size: many; J gene: TRBJ1-5; CDR3 protein: CAWSVQVGVAQPQHF; CDR3 DNA: TGTGCCTGGAGTGTACAGGTGGGGGTGGCTCAGCCCCAGCATTTT
V gene: TRBV12-3/TRBV12-4; D gene: NA; clone size: medium-sized; J gene: TRBJ2-7; CDR3 protein: CASRRDGTYEQYF; CDR3 DNA: TGTGCCAGCAGGCGGGACGGAACCTACGAGCAGTACTTC
V gene: TRBV11-3; D gene: TRBD1; clone size: medium-sized; J gene: TRBJ2-1; CDR3 protein: CASSPGQGDEQFF; CDR3 DNA: TGTGCCAGCAGCCCGGGACAGGGCGATGAGCAGTTCTTC
V gene: TRBV15; D gene: TRBD1; clone size: NA; J gene: TRBJ2-7; CDR3 protein: CATSRDRAVHEQYF; CDR3 DNA: TGTGCCACCAGCAGGGACAGGGCAGTTCACGAGCAGTACTTC
V gene: TRBV4-3; D gene: NA; clone size: many; J gene: TRBJ2-2; CDR3 protein: CASSQVIKTGELFF; CDR3 DNA: TGCGCCAGCAGCCAAGTAATAAAAACCGGGGAGCTGTTTTTT
V gene: TRBV20-1; D gene: NA; clone size: medium-sized; J gene: TRBJ2-7; CDR3 protein: CSASPDHEQYF; CDR3 DNA: TGCAGTGCCTCCCCGGACCACGAGCAGTACTTC
V gene: TRBV6-5; D gene: NA; clone size: medium-sized; J gene: TRBJ1-6; CDR3 protein: CASTQGLHNSPLHF; CDR3 DNA: TGTGCCAGCACCCAGGGCCTACATAATTCACCCCTCCACTTT
V gene: TRBV20-1; D gene: NA; clone size: NA; J gene: TRBJ2-7; CDR3 protein: CSAKSPGAYEQYF; CDR3 DNA: TGCAGTGCAAAGTCCCCTGGGGCCTACGAGCAGTACTTC
V gene: TRBV6-4; D gene: NA; clone size: NA; J gene: TRBJ2-1; CDR3 protein: CASSVVEAEHNEQFF; CDR3 DNA: TGTGCCAGCAGTGTGGTGGAAGCGGAGCACAATGAGCAGTTCTTC
V gene: TRBV29-1; D gene: NA; clone size: NA; J gene: TRBJ2-7; CDR3 protein: CSVEAESDGYEQYF; CDR3 DNA: TGCAGCGTTGAAGCGGAAAGTGATGGCTACGAGCAGTACTTC
V gene: TRBV5-1; D gene: TRBD2; clone size: many; J gene: TRBJ2-2; CDR3 protein: CASSASGTTGELFF; CDR3 DNA: TGCGCCAGCAGCGCTAGCGGGACAACCGGGGAGCTGTTTTTT
V gene: TRBV6-2/TRBV6-3; D gene: NA; clone size: NA; J gene: TRBJ2-3; CDR3 protein: CASSYGYTDTQYF; CDR3 DNA: TGTGCCAGCAGTTACGGGTACACAGATACGCAGTATTTT
V gene: TRBV4-1; D gene: NA; clone size: medium-sized; J gene: TRBJ2-1; CDR3 protein: CASSQGLPGGEGDNEQFF; CDR3 DNA: TGCGCCAGCAGCCAAGGTTTACCCGGAGGGGAGGGGGACAATGAGCAGTTCTTC
V gene: TRBV6-4; D gene: TRBD1; clone size: NA; J gene: TRBJ2-1; CDR3 protein: CASSDSTGGNEQFF; CDR3 DNA: TGTGCCAGCAGTGACTCGACAGGGGGCAATGAGCAGTTCTTC
V gene: TRBV20-1; D gene: NA; clone size: NA; J gene: TRBJ1-6; CDR3 protein: CSARVPGVNSPLHF; CDR3 DNA: TGCAGTGCTAGAGTCCCAGGAGTAAATTCACCCCTCCACTTT
V gene: TRBV4-1; D gene: TRBD2; clone size: medium-sized; J gene: TRBJ2-1; CDR3 protein: CASSRETSGGYNEQFF; CDR3 DNA: TGCGCCAGCAGCCGGGAGACTAGCGGGGGCTACAATGAGCAGTTCTTC
V gene: TRBV11-3; D gene: TRBD2; clone size: many; J gene: TRBJ2-3; CDR3 protein: CASSWTSGSVTDTQYF; CDR3 DNA: TGTGCCAGCAGCTGGACTAGCGGGAGCGTCACAGATACGCAGTATTTT
V gene: TRBV6-5; D gene: NA; clone size: many; J gene: TRBJ1-5; CDR3 protein: CASSYTGGRPQHF; CDR3 DNA: TGTGCCAGCAGTTACACCGGGGGAAGGCCCCAGCATTTT
V gene: TRBV27; D gene: TRBD1; clone size: many; J gene: TRBJ1-2; CDR3 protein: CASSPGTGYGYTF; CDR3 DNA: TGTGCCAGCAGCCCCGGGACAGGCTATGGCTACACCTTC
V gene: TRBV7-9; D gene: TRBD1; clone size: NA; J gene: TRBJ2-7; CDR3 protein: CASSLVGTGEEQYF; CDR3 DNA: TGTGCCAGCAGCTTAGTAGGGACAGGGGAAGAGCAGTACTTC
V gene: TRBV5-1; D gene: NA; clone size: NA; J gene: TRBJ1-6; CDR3 protein: CASSQGLRSPLHF; CDR3 DNA: TGCGCCAGCTCCCAGGGTTTGAGATCACCCCTCCACTTT
V gene: TRBV30; D gene: NA; clone size: NA; J gene: TRBJ2-5; CDR3 protein: CAWTNPNGEQYF; CDR3 DNA: TGTGCCTGGACTAATCCGAACGGGGAGCAGTACTTC
V gene: TRBV3-1; D gene: NA; clone size: NA; J gene: TRBJ2-7; CDR3 protein: CASTTSLRAYEQYF; CDR3 DNA: TGTGCCAGCACTACTAGTCTGAGGGCCTACGAGCAGTACTTC
V gene: TRBV7-9; D gene: TRBD1; clone size: NA; J gene: TRBJ2-3; CDR3 protein: CASSLGVLRDRGTDTQYF; CDR3 DNA: TGTGCCAGCAGCTTAGGAGTCCTCCGGGACAGGGGTACAGATACGCAGTATTTT
V gene: TRBV6-1; D gene: NA; clone size: NA; J gene: TRBJ1-4; CDR3 protein: CASSGQGGEKLFF; CDR3 DNA: TGTGCCAGCAGTGGGCAGGGCGGGGAAAAACTGTTTTTT